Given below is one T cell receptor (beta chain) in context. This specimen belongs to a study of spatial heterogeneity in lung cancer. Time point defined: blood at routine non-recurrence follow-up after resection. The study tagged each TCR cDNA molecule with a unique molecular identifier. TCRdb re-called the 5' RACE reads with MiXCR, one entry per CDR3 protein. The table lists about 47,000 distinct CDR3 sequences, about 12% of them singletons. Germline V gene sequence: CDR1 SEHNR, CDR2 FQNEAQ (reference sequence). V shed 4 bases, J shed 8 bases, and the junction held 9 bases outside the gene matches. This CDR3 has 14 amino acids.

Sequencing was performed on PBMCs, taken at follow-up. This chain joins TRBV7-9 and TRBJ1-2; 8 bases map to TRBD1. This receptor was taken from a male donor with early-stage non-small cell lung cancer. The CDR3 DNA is TGTGCCAGCAGCTCCTCCGGACAGGGCCAAGGCTACACCTTC. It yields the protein CASSSSGQGQGYTF.